These 29 T cell receptor beta chains were sequenced from one sample in a study of shared clonotypes between healthy human individuals. Libraries were prepared by immunoSEQ multiplex PCR; TCRdb keeps only in-frame clonotypes and omits some of them. Of some 490,000 clones in the sample, 60% to 80% were seen once. The sequenced material came from PBMCs. The receptors shown here come from a woman in her thirties or forties in good health. Some clones in this sample may be carry-over from other donors' samples.

This chain joins TRBV9 and TRBJ2-1; 14 bases match TRBD2. Germline V gives CDR1 SGDLS, CDR2 YYNGEE. The CDR3 is 17 residues long. After removal of 2 bases from V and 8 bases from J, the junction contained 9 bases not matched to a gene. DNA of the CDR3: TGTGCCAGCAGCGTCGGAGCAGGGACTAGCGGGAGAGATGAGCAGTTCTTC. Translated, it gives CASSVGAGTSGRDEQFF.

The V gene is TRBV29-1, the J gene TRBJ2-4; 7 bases are shared with TRBD1. CDR1 is SQVTM and CDR2 is ANQGSEA in the germline V gene. The CDR3 sequence is 13 residues long. V lost 8 bases and J lost 5; bases outside the gene matches: 9. For the CDR3, the DNA is TGCAGCTCCCGGGACAGCCAGCAAAACATTCAGTACTTC. Its protein product is CSSRDSQQNIQYF.

This clone showed up just once. The chain links TRBV28 to TRBJ2-7; 8 nucleotides line up with TRBD1. CDR1 is MDHEN, CDR2 SYDVKM, per germline. V shed 3 bases, J shed 5 bases, and the junction held 12 bases outside the gene matches. This CDR3 is 16 amino acids long. CDR3 region: CASSLIRLDRDHEQYF. CDR3 DNA sequence: TGTGCCAGCAGTTTGATTCGGTTGGACAGGGACCACGAGCAGTACTTC.

This clone was detected a few times. The V gene is TRBV7-2, the J gene TRBJ1-5; D is perhaps TRBD1 (5 bases). CDR1 and CDR2 (germline): SGHTA, FQGNSA. The V end lost 5 bases, the J end lost 5 bases, and 10 bases lay between the germline ends. This CDR3 has 13 residues. CDR3 in DNA: TGTGCCAGCAGCGCACGGGGGGATCAGCCCCAGCATTTT. Translating it yields CASSARGDQPQHF.

The rearrangement joins TRBV5-1 to TRBJ1-4, with D unresolved. CDR3 length: 14 amino acids. Trimming removed 4 bases at V and 4 bases at J, with 11 bases between. Per germline, CDR1 SGHRS and CDR2 YFSETQ. CDR3 in DNA: TGCGCCAGCAGCCCCGGGAGGATTAATGAAAAACTGTTTTTT. Amino acids: CASSPGRINEKLFF.

This clone has only a few counts. This chain connects TRBV29-1 to TRBJ1-1, with D perhaps matching TRBD1 (5 bases). Germline CDR1 reads SQVTM; CDR2 reads ANQGSEA. Trimming took off 7 bases at V and 5 bases at J, with 17 bases between the two ends. The CDR3 contains 13 residues. The DNA for the CDR3 is TGCAGCGCCCCAACCGGGGGGGGTACTGAAGCTTTCTTT. Its protein product is CSAPTGGGTEAFF.

This clone was recorded many times. The J gene is TRBJ2-1, the V gene TRBV29-1, with D possibly matching TRBD1 (5 bases). This CDR3 is built from 12 residues. The germline V gene encodes CDR1 SQVTM and CDR2 ANQGSEA. V was clipped by 6 bases and J by 8 bases, with 14 bases between them. The chain's CDR3 is CSVGARVHEQFF. The CDR3 DNA follows: TGCAGCGTCGGAGCCAGGGTCCATGAGCAGTTCTTC.

This clone showed up just once. The V and J genes are TRBV4-1 and TRBJ2-7; D not certain. The ends were cut back, 4 bases at V and 2 bases at J, with 12 bases in the middle. Germline V lookup: CDR1 MGHRA, CDR2 YSYEKL. This CDR3 is 14 amino acids long. The CDR3: CASSRTDGTYEQYF. The CDR3 bases are TGCGCCAGCAGCCGTACGGACGGTACCTACGAGCAGTACTTC.

V is TRBV5-5 and J is TRBJ1-5; 8 nucleotides agree with TRBD1. The germline gives CDR1 SGHKS, CDR2 YYEKEE (reference sequence). This CDR3 is built from 16 residues. The V gene end was trimmed by 4 bases and the J gene end by 0 bases; junction bases not matched to a gene: 6. The CDR3 loop reads CASSPDRGGSNQPQHF. The CDR3 DNA reads TGTGCCAGCAGCCCCGACAGGGGAGGTAGCAATCAGCCCCAGCATTTT.

The chain carries TRBV5-1 and TRBJ2-2, with D possibly being TRBD2 (5 bases). The CDR3 length is 15 residues. V was shortened by 2 bases and J by 1 base, with 9 bases between the two germline ends. Germline loops: CDR1 SGHRS, CDR2 YFSETQ. CDR3 sequence reads: CASSFPGMNTGELFF. CDR3 nucleotide sequence: TGCGCCAGCAGCTTCCCGGGGATGAACACCGGGGAGCTGTTTTTT. The whole variable domain, filled in from reference TRBV5-1 and TRBJ2-2, reads KAGVTQTPRYLIKTRGQQVTLSCSPISGHRSVSWYQQTPGQGLQFLFEYFSETQRNKGNFPGRFSGRQFSNSRSEMNVSTLELGDSALYLCASSFPGMNTGELFFGEGSRLTVL.

The chain combines TRBV4-3 with TRBJ1-1; 10 bases line up with TRBD1. This CDR3 is 14 amino acids long. V was pared by 2 bases and J by 6 bases, with 3 bases of the junction left unmatched. The germline gives CDR1 LGHNA, CDR2 YSLEER. The CDR3 DNA reads as TGCGCCAGCAGCCAATTCGGACAGGGGGCTGAAGCTTTCTTT. Translating it yields CASSQFGQGAEAFF.

This clone was detected only a few times. The rearrangement uses TRBV11-2 and TRBJ2-1; D is ambiguous. This CDR3 has 11 amino acids. Between the trimmed V and J ends, which lost 3 bases and 3 bases, there was a span of 0 bases. Germline CDR1 and CDR2: SGHAT and FQNNGV. The CDR3 loop reads CASSFYNEQFF. CDR3 nucleotide sequence: TGTGCCAGCAGCTTCTACAATGAGCAGTTCTTC.

V is TRBV7-2 and J is TRBJ1-1, with TRBD1 matching over 7 bases. Per the germline V gene, CDR1 is SGHTA and CDR2 is FQGNSA. CDR3 length: 14 amino acids. Trimming took 5 bases from V and 0 from J; bases not matched to a gene: 3. The CDR3 loop reads CASSPGTVNTEAFF. In nucleotides, the CDR3 is TGTGCCAGCAGCCCCGGGACAGTGAACACTGAAGCTTTCTTT. The full variable domain, in which reference TRBV7-2 and TRBJ1-1 provide the parts outside the CDR3, is GAGVSQSPSNKVTEKGKDVELRCDPISGHTALYWYRQSLGQGLEFLIYFQGNSAPDKSGLPSDRFSAERTGGSVSTLTIQRTQQEDSAVYLCASSPGTVNTEAFFGQGTRLTVV.

The rearrangement joins TRBV4-1 to TRBJ2-2, with D hard to call. Germline V gives CDR1 MGHRA, CDR2 YSYEKL. The CDR3 runs to 15 residues. The V end was cut by 6 bases, the J end by 4 bases, with 15 bases between. CDR3 sequence (DNA): TGCGCCAGCAGTCTCTTCGCTCCATCCACCGGGGAGCTGTTTTTT. Translated, it gives CASSLFAPSTGELFF.

The V call is TRBV6-5, the J call TRBJ1-5, with TRBD1 as a possible D gene (6 bases). The V and J ends lost 4 bases and 5 bases respectively, with 15 bases between them. There are 15 residues in the CDR3. Germline-derived CDR1 and CDR2 are MNHEY and SVGAGI. The DNA of the CDR3 is TGTGCCAGCAGTTCTGGTCGCAGGGGAGATCAGCCCCAGCATTTT. As protein: CASSSGRRGDQPQHF.

The chain combines TRBV19 with TRBJ1-5, with TRBD1 identical over 9 bases. In germline, CDR1 is LNHDA, CDR2 SQIVND (reference sequence). The CDR3 covers 14 residues. V lost 6 bases to trimming and J lost 6 bases; unmatched junction nucleotides: 6. CDR3 DNA sequence: TGTGCCAGTAGGACCGGGACAGGGATTCAGCCCCAGCATTTT. It yields the protein CASRTGTGIQPQHF. Combining the CDR3 with reference TRBV19 and TRBJ1-5 gives the whole variable domain DGGITQSPKYLFRKEGQNVTLSCEQNLNHDAMYWYRQDPGQGLRLIYYSQIVNDFQKGDIAEGYSVSREKKESFPLTVTSAQKNPTAFYLCASRTGTGIQPQHFGDGTRLSIL.

The rearrangement links TRBV10-3 to TRBJ2-1; 10 bases match TRBD1. CDR1 ENHRY and CDR2 SYGVKD come from the germline V gene. The V and J ends lost 10 bases and 6 bases, in that order; junction bases with no gene match: 6. This CDR3 spans 13 amino acids. The DNA for the CDR3 is TGTGCCACCCGACAGGGGGCGGGCAATGAGCAGTTCTTC. It specifies CATRQGAGNEQFF.

Only a few counts were recorded for this clone. The V call is TRBV29-1, the J call TRBJ1-1; the D is unclear. CDR1 is SQVTM and CDR2 is ANQGSEA in the germline V gene. The CDR3 contains 11 residues. The ends were cut back, 6 bases at V and 1 base at J, with 6 bases in the middle. CDR3 nucleotide sequence: TGCAGCGTGAAACGGAACACTGAAGCTTTCTTT. Encoded protein: CSVKRNTEAFF.

The genes are TRBV28 and TRBJ1-5, with no clear D. Trimming removed 5 bases from V and 0 bases from J, with 14 bases in between. Germline-derived CDR1 and CDR2 are MDHEN and SYDVKM. CDR3 length equals 16 residues. The CDR3 spells CASSPQNIYSNQPQHF. The CDR3 DNA sequence: TGTGCCAGCAGTCCACAAAACATCTATAGCAATCAGCCCCAGCATTTT.

This chain links TRBV6-4 with TRBJ2-2; no firm D call. V was pared by 0 bases and J by 6 bases, with 8 bases between. Germline V gene lookup returns CDR1 MRHNA and CDR2 SNTAGT. The CDR3 consists of 14 residues. The CDR3 region has the DNA TGTGCCAGCAGTGACTCCGACGGGCCCGGGGAGCTGTTTTTT. Protein sequence: CASSDSDGPGELFF.

This clone was seen ten or more times. The chain couples TRBV2 to TRBJ2-7; a weak D match, TRBD2 (6 bases). CDR1 and CDR2 (germline): SNHLY, FYNNEI. The CDR3 runs 16 residues. V dropped 8 bases and J dropped 2 bases, with 22 bases sitting between them. CDR3 in DNA: TGTGCCAGCTTCGGAGCCCAAGGAGGGTTGGCCTACGAGCAGTACTTC. Translating it yields CASFGAQGGLAYEQYF. Using reference TRBV2 and TRBJ2-7 for the parts outside the CDR3, the full variable domain is EPEVTQTPSHQVTQMGQEVILRCVPISNHLYFYWYRQILGQKVEFLVSFYNNEISEKSEIFDDQFSVERPDGSNFTLKIRSTKLEDSAMYFCASFGAQGGLAYEQYFGPGTRLTVT.

The chain has TRBV7-9 and TRBJ1-1; the D gene is possibly TRBD1 (5 bases). V was clipped by 7 bases and J by 1 base, with 13 bases between them. CDR3 size: 14 residues. The germline CDR1 and CDR2 sequences are SEHNR and FQNEAQ (reference sequence). CDR3 sequence (DNA): TGTGCCAGCACCCGGGCGGGGCGGAACACTGAAGCTTTCTTT. Translation: CASTRAGRNTEAFF.

J is TRBJ2-7 and V is TRBV11-2; TRBD1 might be the D (5 bases). Per germline, CDR1 SGHAT and CDR2 FQNNGV. Between the trimmed V and J ends, which lost 5 bases and 2 bases, there was a span of 7 bases. The CDR3 is 12 amino acids. The CDR3 reads CASSPRAYEQYF. The CDR3 DNA reads TGTGCCAGCAGCCCCAGGGCCTACGAGCAGTACTTC.

The gene calls are TRBV7-8 and TRBJ2-1, with 10 bases lining up with TRBD1. The germline V gene encodes CDR1 SGHVS and CDR2 FQNEAQ. The CDR3 runs 16 residues. V dropped 7 bases and J dropped 9; count of bases not matched to a gene: 15. Here the CDR3 DNA reads TGTGCCAGCATCTCAACCGGGACAGGGGATCAGGCTGAGCAGTTCTTC. Translating it yields CASISTGTGDQAEQFF.

J is TRBJ2-3 and V is TRBV28; 8 bases align to TRBD2. The CDR3 is made up of 17 amino acids. CDR1 is MDHEN and CDR2 is SYDVKM in the germline V gene. J was trimmed by 3 bases and V by 5 bases; bases with no gene match: 13. In nucleotides, the CDR3 is TGTGCCAGCAGTATGGGGAACGGGGGGGGAGGGACAGATACGCAGTATTTT. It encodes CASSMGNGGGGTDTQYF.

The rearrangement links TRBV19 to TRBJ2-2, with D perhaps TRBD2 (6 bases). In germline, CDR1 is LNHDA, CDR2 SQIVND (reference sequence). CDR3 length: 14 amino acids. V dropped 1 base and J dropped 6 bases, with 9 bases sitting between them. CDR3 loop: CASSIAEGSGELFF. Written as DNA, the CDR3 is TGTGCCAGTAGTATAGCGGAGGGGTCCGGGGAGCTGTTTTTT.

V is TRBV5-6 and J is TRBJ2-1, with D perhaps TRBD2 (5 bases). Germline CDR1 and CDR2: SGHDT and YYEEEE. The germline V and J ends were trimmed by 2 bases and 2 bases, with 20 bases remaining between them. The length of the CDR3 is 18 residues. In DNA, the CDR3 is TGTGCCAGCAGCTTTCGATCTATAACCCAGCGGACCTACAATGAGCAGTTCTTC. It encodes CASSFRSITQRTYNEQFF.

The chain couples TRBV7-2 to TRBJ2-3, with D possibly TRBD2 on 5 matching bases. The germline V gene has CDR1 SGHTA and CDR2 FQGNSA. V lost 2 bases and J lost 2, with 17 bases in between. CDR3 length: 17 amino acids. CDR3 residues: CASSLFRDAAVTDTQYF. CDR3 nucleotide sequence: TGTGCCAGCAGCTTATTTCGGGATGCCGCAGTCACAGATACGCAGTATTTT.

About this clone: Other DNA sequences in this specimen translate into the identical CDR3. The chain is built from TRBV18 and TRBJ1-1, with a tentative D call TRBD1 (6 bases). Trimming shortened V by 6 bases and J by 3 bases, and 14 bases separated the two germline ends. This CDR3 spans 14 amino acids. Germline V CDR1 and CDR2: KGHSH, LQKENI. Here the CDR3 reads CASSRGPGDTEAFF. CDR3 sequence (DNA): TGTGCCAGCTCCCGGGGGCCAGGGGACACTGAAGCTTTCTTT. Full variable domain (missing parts from reference TRBV18 and TRBJ1-1): NAGVMQNPRHLVRRRGQEARLRCSPMKGHSHVYWYRQLPEEGLKFMVYLQKENIIDESGMPKERFSAEFPKEGPSILRIQQVVRGDSAAYFCASSRGPGDTEAFFGQGTRLTVV.